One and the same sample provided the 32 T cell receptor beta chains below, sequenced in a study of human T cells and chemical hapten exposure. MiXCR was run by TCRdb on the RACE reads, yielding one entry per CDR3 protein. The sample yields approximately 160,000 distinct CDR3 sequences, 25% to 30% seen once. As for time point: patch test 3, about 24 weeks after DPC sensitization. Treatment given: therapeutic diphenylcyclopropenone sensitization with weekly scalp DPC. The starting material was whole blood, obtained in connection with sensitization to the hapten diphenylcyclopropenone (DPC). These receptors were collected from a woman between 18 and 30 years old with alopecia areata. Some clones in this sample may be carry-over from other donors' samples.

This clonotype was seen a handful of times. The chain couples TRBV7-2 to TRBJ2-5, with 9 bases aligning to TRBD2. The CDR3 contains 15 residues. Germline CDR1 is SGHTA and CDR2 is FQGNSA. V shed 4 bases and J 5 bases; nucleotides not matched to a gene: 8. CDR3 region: CASSSWRGGPETQYF. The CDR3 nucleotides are TGTGCCAGCAGCTCGTGGCGGGGGGGGCCGGAGACCCAGTACTTC.

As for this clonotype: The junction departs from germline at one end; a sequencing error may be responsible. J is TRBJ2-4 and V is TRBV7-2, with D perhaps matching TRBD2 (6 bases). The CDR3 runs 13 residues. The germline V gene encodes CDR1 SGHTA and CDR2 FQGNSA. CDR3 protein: CASSLQANGGTGF. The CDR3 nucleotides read TGTGCCAGCAGCTTACAAGCCAATGGCGGGACGGGGTTC.

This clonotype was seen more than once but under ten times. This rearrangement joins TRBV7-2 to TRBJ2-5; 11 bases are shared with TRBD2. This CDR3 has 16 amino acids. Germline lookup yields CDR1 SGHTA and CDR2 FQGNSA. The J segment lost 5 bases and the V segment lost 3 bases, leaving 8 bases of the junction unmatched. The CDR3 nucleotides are TGTGCCAGCAGCTTGGGTAGCGGGGGGGCCTCGGAGACCCAGTACTTC. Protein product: CASSLGSGGASETQYF.

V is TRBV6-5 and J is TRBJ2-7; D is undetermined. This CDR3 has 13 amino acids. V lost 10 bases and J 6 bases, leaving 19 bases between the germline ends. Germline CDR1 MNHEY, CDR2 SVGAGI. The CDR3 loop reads CATIGYKISEQYF. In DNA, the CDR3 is TGTGCCACCATCGGGTATAAGATTTCCGAGCAGTACTTC.

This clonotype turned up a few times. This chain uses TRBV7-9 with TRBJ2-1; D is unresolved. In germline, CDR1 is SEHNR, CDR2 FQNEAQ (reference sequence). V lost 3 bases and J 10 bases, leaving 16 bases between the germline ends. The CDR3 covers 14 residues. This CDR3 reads CASSFELHGWEQFF. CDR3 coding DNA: TGTGCCAGCAGCTTTGAACTCCATGGTTGGGAGCAGTTCTTC.

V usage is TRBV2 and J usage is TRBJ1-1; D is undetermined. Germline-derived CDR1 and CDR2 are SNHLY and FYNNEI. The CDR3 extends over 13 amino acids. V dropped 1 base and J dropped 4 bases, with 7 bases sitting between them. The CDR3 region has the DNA TGTGCCAGCAGTGAAGGTGGAGGCACTGAAGCTTTCTTT. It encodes CASSEGGGTEAFF. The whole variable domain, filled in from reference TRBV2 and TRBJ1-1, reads EPEVTQTPSHQVTQMGQEVILRCVPISNHLYFYWYRQILGQKVEFLVSFYNNEISEKSEIFDDQFSVERPDGSNFTLKIRSTKLEDSAMYFCASSEGGGTEAFFGQGTRLTVV.

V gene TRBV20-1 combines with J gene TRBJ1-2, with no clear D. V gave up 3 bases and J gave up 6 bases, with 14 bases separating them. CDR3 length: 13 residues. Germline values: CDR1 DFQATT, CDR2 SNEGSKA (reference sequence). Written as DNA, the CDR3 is TGCAGTGCTAGCTCACCTTATTTTGATGGCTACACCTTC. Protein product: CSASSPYFDGYTF.

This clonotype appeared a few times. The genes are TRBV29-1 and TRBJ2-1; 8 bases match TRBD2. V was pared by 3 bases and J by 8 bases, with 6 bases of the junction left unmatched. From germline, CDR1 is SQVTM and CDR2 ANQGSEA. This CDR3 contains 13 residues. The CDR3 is CSVDRGGIDEQFF. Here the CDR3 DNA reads TGCAGCGTTGACCGGGGGGGGATCGATGAGCAGTTCTTC.

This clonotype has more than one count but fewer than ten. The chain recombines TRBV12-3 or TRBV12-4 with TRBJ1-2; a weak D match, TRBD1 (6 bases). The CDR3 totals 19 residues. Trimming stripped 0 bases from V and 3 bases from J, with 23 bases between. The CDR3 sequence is CASSLAERGHLNRDYGYTF. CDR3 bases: TGTGCCAGCAGTTTAGCGGAACGGGGACATCTGAACCGAGACTATGGCTACACCTTC.

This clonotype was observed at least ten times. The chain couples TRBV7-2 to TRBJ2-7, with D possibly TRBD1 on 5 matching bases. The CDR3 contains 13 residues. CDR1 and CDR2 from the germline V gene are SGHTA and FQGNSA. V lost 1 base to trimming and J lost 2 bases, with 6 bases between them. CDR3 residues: CASSLGTTYEQYF. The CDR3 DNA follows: TGTGCCAGCAGCTTAGGGACAACCTACGAGCAGTACTTC. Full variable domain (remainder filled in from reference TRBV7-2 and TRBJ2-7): GAGVSQSPSNKVTEKGKDVELRCDPISGHTALYWYRQSLGQGLEFLIYFQGNSAPDKSGLPSDRFSAERTGGSVSTLTIQRTQQEDSAVYLCASSLGTTYEQYFGPGTRLTVT.

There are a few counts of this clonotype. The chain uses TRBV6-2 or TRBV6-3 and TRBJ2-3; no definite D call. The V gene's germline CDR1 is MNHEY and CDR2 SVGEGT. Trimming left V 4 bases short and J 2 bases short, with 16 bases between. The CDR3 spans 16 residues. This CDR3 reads CASSSRSPSNTDTQYF. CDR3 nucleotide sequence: TGTGCCAGCAGTTCTCGATCCCCGAGCAACACAGATACGCAGTATTTT.

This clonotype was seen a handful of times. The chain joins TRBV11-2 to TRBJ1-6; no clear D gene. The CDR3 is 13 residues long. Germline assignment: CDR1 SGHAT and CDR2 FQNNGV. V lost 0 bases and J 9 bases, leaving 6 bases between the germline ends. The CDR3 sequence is CASSLDLSSPLHF. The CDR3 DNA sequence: TGTGCCAGCAGCTTAGATCTGAGTTCACCCCTCCACTTT.

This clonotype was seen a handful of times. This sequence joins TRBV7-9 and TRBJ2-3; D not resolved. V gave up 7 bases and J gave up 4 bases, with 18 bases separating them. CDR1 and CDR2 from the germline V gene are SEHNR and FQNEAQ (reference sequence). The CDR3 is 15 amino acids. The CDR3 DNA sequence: TGTGCCAGCAACTTCCGGCAGGCTGAGGCAGATACGCAGTATTTT. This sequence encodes CASNFRQAEADTQYF. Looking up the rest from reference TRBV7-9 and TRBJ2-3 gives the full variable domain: DTGVSQNPRHKITKRGQNVTFRCDPISEHNRLYWYRQTLGQGPEFLTYFQNEAQLEKSRLLSDRFSAERPKGSFSTLEIQRTEQGDSAMYLCASNFRQAEADTQYFGPGTRLTVL.

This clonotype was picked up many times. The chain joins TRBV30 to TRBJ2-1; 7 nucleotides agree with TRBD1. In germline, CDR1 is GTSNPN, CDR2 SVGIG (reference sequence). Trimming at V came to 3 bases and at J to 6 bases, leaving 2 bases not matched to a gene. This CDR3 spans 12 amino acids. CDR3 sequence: CAWRGGRNEQFF. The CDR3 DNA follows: TGTGCCTGGAGAGGGGGCCGCAATGAGCAGTTCTTC.

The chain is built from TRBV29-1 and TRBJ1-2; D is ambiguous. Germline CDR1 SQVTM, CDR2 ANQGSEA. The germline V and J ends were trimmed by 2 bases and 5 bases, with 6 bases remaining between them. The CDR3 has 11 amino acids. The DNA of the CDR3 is TGCAGCGTTGAAACAAGATATGGCTACACCTTC. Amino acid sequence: CSVETRYGYTF.

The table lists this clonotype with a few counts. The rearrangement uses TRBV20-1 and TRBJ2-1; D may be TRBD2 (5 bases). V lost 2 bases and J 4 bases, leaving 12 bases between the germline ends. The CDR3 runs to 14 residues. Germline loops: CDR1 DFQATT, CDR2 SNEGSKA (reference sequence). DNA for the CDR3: TGCAGTGCTAGAATAGGACCGGGGTACAATGAGCAGTTCTTC. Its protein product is CSARIGPGYNEQFF.

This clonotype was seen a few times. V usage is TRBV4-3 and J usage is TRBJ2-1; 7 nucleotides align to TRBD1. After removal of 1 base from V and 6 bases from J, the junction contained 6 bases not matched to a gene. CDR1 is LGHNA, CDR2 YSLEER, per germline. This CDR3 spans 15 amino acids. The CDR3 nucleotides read TGCGCCAGCAGCCAAGGGTTAACAGGGGTCAATGAGCAGTTCTTC. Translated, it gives CASSQGLTGVNEQFF.

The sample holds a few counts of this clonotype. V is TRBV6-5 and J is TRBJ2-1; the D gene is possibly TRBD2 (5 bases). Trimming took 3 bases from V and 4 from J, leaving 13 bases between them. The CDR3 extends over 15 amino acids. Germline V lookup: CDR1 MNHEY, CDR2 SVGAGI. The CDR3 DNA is TGTGCCAGCAGTTATGGACTGGATTCATACAATGAGCAGTTCTTC. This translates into CASSYGLDSYNEQFF.

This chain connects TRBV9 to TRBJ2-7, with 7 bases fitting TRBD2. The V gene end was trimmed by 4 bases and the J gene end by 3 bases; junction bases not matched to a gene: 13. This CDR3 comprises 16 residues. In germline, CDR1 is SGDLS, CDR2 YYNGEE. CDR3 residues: CASSPTGLVGIYEQYF. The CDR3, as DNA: TGTGCCAGCAGCCCTACCGGACTAGTCGGGATCTACGAGCAGTACTTC.

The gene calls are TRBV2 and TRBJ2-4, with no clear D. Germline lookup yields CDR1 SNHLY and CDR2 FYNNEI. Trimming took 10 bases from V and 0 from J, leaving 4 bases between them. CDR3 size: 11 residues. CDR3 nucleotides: TGTGCCATACTAGCCAAAAACATTCAGTACTTC. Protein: CAILAKNIQYF.

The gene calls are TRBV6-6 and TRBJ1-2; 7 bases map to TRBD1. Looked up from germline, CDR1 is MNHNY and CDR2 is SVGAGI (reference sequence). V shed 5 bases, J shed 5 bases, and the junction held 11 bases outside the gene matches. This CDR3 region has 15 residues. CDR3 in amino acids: CASSIQGSGSYGYTF. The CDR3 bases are TGTGCCAGCAGTATACAGGGGTCCGGGTCTTATGGCTACACCTTC.

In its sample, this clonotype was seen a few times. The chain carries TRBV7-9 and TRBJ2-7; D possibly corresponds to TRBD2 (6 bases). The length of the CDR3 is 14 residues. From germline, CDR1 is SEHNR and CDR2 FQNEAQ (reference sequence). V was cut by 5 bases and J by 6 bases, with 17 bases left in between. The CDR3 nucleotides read TGTGCCAGCAGCGAATGGGGGATGGGAGGCGAGCAGTACTTC. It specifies CASSEWGMGGEQYF. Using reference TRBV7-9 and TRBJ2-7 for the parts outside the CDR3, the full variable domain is DTGVSQNPRHKITKRGQNVTFRCDPISEHNRLYWYRQTLGQGPEFLTYFQNEAQLEKSRLLSDRFSAERPKGSFSTLEIQRTEQGDSAMYLCASSEWGMGGEQYFGPGTRLTVT.

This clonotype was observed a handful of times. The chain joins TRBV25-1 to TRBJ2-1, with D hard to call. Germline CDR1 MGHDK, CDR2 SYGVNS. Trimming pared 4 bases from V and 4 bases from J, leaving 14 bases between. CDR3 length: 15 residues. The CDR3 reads CASSVPRTLYNEQFF. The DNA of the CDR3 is TGTGCCAGCAGTGTACCCCGTACCCTATACAATGAGCAGTTCTTC.

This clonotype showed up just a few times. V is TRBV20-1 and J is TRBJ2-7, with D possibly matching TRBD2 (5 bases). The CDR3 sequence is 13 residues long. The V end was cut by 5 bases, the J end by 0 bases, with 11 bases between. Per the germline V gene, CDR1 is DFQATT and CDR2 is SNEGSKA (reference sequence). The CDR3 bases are TGCAGTGCTTCCCGGGGTACCTCCTACGAGCAGTACTTC. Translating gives CSASRGTSYEQYF.

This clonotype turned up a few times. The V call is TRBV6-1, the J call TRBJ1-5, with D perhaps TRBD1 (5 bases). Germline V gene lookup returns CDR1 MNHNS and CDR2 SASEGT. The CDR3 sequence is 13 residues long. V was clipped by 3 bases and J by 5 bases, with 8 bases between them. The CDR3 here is CASSDRQYQPQHF. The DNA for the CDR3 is TGTGCCAGCAGTGACCGACAGTATCAGCCCCAGCATTTT.

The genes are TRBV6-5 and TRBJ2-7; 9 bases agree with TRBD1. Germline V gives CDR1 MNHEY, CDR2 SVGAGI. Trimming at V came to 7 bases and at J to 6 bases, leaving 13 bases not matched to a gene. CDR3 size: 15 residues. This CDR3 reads CASMTHGTGKTEQYF. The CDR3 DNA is TGTGCCAGCATGACCCATGGGACAGGGAAGACCGAGCAGTACTTC.

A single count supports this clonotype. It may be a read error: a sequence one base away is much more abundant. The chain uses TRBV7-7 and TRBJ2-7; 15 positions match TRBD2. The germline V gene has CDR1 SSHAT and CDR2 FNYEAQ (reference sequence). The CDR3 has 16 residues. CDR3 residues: CVSSRPGLAGGNEQYF. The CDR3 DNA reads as TGTGTTAGCAGCCGTCCGGGACTAGCGGGGGGAAACGAGCAGTACTTC. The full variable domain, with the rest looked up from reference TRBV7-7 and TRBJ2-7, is GAGVSQSPRYKVTKRGQDVTLRCDPISSHATLYWYQQALGQGPEFLTYFNYEAQPDKSGLPSDRFSAERPEGSISTLTIQRTEQRDSAMYRCVSSRPGLAGGNEQYFGPGTRLTVT.

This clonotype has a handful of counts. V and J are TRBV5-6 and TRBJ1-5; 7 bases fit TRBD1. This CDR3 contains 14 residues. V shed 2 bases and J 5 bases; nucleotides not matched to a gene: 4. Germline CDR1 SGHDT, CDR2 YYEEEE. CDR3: CASSFRGQHQPQHF. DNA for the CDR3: TGTGCCAGCAGCTTTAGGGGGCAACATCAGCCCCAGCATTTT.

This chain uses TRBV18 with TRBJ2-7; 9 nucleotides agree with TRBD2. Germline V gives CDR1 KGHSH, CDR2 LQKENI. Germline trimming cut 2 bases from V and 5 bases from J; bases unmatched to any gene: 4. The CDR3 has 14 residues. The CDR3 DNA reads TGTGCCAGCTCACCATCGCTAGCGGGAAACGAGCAGTACTTC. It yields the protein CASSPSLAGNEQYF.

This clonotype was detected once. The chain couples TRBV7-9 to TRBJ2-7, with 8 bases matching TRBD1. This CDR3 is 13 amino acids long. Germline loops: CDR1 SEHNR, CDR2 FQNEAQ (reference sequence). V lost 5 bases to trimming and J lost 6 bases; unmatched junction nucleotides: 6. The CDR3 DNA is TGTGCCAGCAGCCCCCAGGGGGCGGGCGAGCAGTACTTC. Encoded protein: CASSPQGAGEQYF.

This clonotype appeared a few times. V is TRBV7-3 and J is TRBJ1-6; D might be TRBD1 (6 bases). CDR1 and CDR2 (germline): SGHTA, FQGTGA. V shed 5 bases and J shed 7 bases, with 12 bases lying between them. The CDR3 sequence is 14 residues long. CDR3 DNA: TGTGCCAGCAGCCGTACCAGGGGAAATTCACCCCTCCACTTT. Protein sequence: CASSRTRGNSPLHF.

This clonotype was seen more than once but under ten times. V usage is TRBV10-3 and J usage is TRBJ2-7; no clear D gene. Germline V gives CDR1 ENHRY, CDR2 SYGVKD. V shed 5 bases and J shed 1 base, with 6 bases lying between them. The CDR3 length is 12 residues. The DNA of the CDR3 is TGTGCCATCAGTCAGGATTCCTACGAGCAGTACTTC. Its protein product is CAISQDSYEQYF.